A selection of T cell receptor beta chains follows, all from one sample in a study of blood T cell repertoires in COVID-19. Profiled with immunoSEQ multiplex PCR; TCRdb holds only in-frame clones, not every one. The sample has fewer than 65,000 clones, roughly 80% seen once. The specimen sequenced was peripheral blood. The receptors were gathered from a human donor in a cohort sampled during active COVID-19. Each CDR3 is given with its conserved first and last residue. The D gene is left open where the match is weak. Clone size is stated in some rows and not others, as once, few, many or a class when expanded.

v_call: TRBV7-9
d_call: TRBD1
j_call: TRBJ1-2
clone_size: -
cdr3_aa: CASSRDRDGYTF
cdr3_nt: TGTGCCAGTAGCCGGGACAGGGATGGCTACACCTTC

v_call: TRBV12-3/TRBV12-4
d_call: -
j_call: TRBJ1-2
clone_size: -
cdr3_aa: CASSLVRYGYTF
cdr3_nt: TGTGCCAGCAGTTTAGTACGGTATGGCTACACCTTC

v_call: TRBV30
d_call: -
j_call: TRBJ1-3
clone_size: -
cdr3_aa: CAWSFKGGLVGNTIYF
cdr3_nt: TGTGCCTGGAGTTTCAAGGGAGGGTTAGTTGGAAACACCATATATTTT

v_call: TRBV6-5
d_call: TRBD1
j_call: TRBJ2-1
clone_size: -
cdr3_aa: CASSSSGGSYNEQFF
cdr3_nt: TGTGCCAGCAGTTCCTCAGGGGGCTCCTACAATGAGCAGTTCTTC

v_call: TRBV6-2/TRBV6-3
d_call: TRBD1
j_call: TRBJ2-5
clone_size: -
cdr3_aa: CASSFRDRGQETQYF
cdr3_nt: TGTGCCAGCAGTTTCCGGGACAGGGGCCAAGAGACCCAGTACTTC

v_call: TRBV18
d_call: -
j_call: TRBJ2-2
clone_size: few
cdr3_aa: CASSPMEGATTGELFF
cdr3_nt: TGTGCCAGCTCACCAATGGAGGGGGCGACCACCGGGGAGCTGTTTTTT

v_call: TRBV18
d_call: TRBD2
j_call: TRBJ2-2
clone_size: -
cdr3_aa: CASSRTSGSTNTGELFF
cdr3_nt: TGTGCCAGCTCGCGGACTAGCGGTAGTACGAACACCGGGGAGCTGTTTTTT

v_call: TRBV19
d_call: -
j_call: TRBJ2-7
clone_size: -
cdr3_aa: CASSFLDEQYF
cdr3_nt: TGTGCCAGTAGTTTCCTCGACGAGCAGTACTTC

v_call: TRBV7-9
d_call: -
j_call: TRBJ1-4
clone_size: -
cdr3_aa: CASSPRAGLGEKLFF
cdr3_nt: TGTGCCAGCAGCCCGCGGGCAGGACTAGGTGAAAAACTGTTTTTT

v_call: TRBV29-1
d_call: -
j_call: TRBJ1-2
clone_size: -
cdr3_aa: CSVQVLYGYTF
cdr3_nt: TGCAGCGTTCAGGTTTTGTATGGCTACACCTTC

v_call: TRBV18
d_call: TRBD2
j_call: TRBJ2-5
clone_size: -
cdr3_aa: CASSLGTKQETQYF
cdr3_nt: TGTGCCAGCTCACTGGGGACTAAGCAAGAGACCCAGTACTTC

v_call: TRBV15
d_call: -
j_call: TRBJ2-5
clone_size: -
cdr3_aa: CATSRDPGRQETQYF
cdr3_nt: TGTGCCACCAGCAGAGACCCTGGCAGGCAAGAGACCCAGTACTTC

v_call: TRBV11-2
d_call: TRBD2
j_call: TRBJ2-4
clone_size: -
cdr3_aa: CASSLGLAGGGAKNIQYF
cdr3_nt: TGTGCCAGCAGCTTAGGGTTAGCGGGCGGGGGAGCCAAAAACATTCAGTACTTC

v_call: TRBV30
d_call: -
j_call: TRBJ2-1
clone_size: -
cdr3_aa: CAFLIDGGANEQFF
cdr3_nt: TGTGCCTTTCTCATCGACGGGGGAGCGAATGAGCAGTTCTTC

v_call: TRBV7-9
d_call: -
j_call: TRBJ2-6
clone_size: -
cdr3_aa: CASSHGQGANVLTF
cdr3_nt: TGTGCCAGCAGCCATGGGCAGGGGGCCAACGTCCTGACTTTC

v_call: TRBV7-8
d_call: TRBD1
j_call: TRBJ1-1
clone_size: -
cdr3_aa: CASSWGDRNTEAFF
cdr3_nt: TGTGCCAGCAGCTGGGGGGACAGGAACACTGAAGCTTTCTTT

v_call: TRBV4-2
d_call: -
j_call: TRBJ2-3
clone_size: few
cdr3_aa: CASSQLTDTQYF
cdr3_nt: TGTGCCAGCAGCCAACTCACAGATACGCAGTATTTT

v_call: TRBV2
d_call: -
j_call: TRBJ2-7
clone_size: -
cdr3_aa: CASSGRGWIARQYF
cdr3_nt: TGTGCCAGCAGTGGGCGGGGTTGGATCGCTCGGCAGTACTTC

v_call: TRBV5-6
d_call: -
j_call: TRBJ2-5
clone_size: -
cdr3_aa: CASSLAAGVQETQYF
cdr3_nt: TGTGCCAGCAGCTTAGCAGCCGGAGTCCAAGAGACCCAGTACTTC

v_call: TRBV5-4
d_call: -
j_call: TRBJ2-7
clone_size: -
cdr3_aa: CASSLRQGTDEQYF
cdr3_nt: TGTGCCAGCAGCTTGAGGCAGGGAACGGACGAGCAGTACTTC

v_call: TRBV2
d_call: -
j_call: TRBJ2-5
clone_size: -
cdr3_aa: CASRGQFHQETQYF
cdr3_nt: TGTGCCAGCCGGGGTCAGTTTCACCAAGAGACCCAGTACTTC

v_call: TRBV9
d_call: -
j_call: TRBJ1-2
clone_size: -
cdr3_aa: CASSFPGKGYTF
cdr3_nt: TGTGCCAGCAGCTTCCCCGGGAAAGGCTACACCTTC

v_call: TRBV5-1
d_call: TRBD2
j_call: TRBJ2-2
clone_size: -
cdr3_aa: CASSVRVAGTGELFF
cdr3_nt: TGCGCCAGCAGCGTAAGGGTAGCGGGCACCGGGGAGCTGTTTTTT

v_call: TRBV5-4
d_call: TRBD1
j_call: TRBJ2-7
clone_size: -
cdr3_aa: CASSLGGTGANEQYF
cdr3_nt: TGTGCCAGCAGCCTGGGGGGGACAGGGGCCAACGAGCAGTACTTC

v_call: TRBV11-2
d_call: -
j_call: TRBJ2-7
clone_size: -
cdr3_aa: CASSPAPMGARGEQYF
cdr3_nt: TGTGCCAGCAGCCCAGCTCCTATGGGGGCCCGGGGCGAGCAGTACTTC

v_call: TRBV11-2
d_call: -
j_call: TRBJ1-3
clone_size: -
cdr3_aa: CASSLEQVTGNTIYF
cdr3_nt: TGTGCCAGCAGCTTAGAACAGGTTACTGGAAACACCATATATTTT

v_call: TRBV9
d_call: -
j_call: TRBJ2-1
clone_size: -
cdr3_aa: CASSVSVRGRSTAYNEQFF
cdr3_nt: TGTGCCAGCAGCGTAAGTGTCAGGGGACGGAGTACCGCCTACAATGAGCAGTTCTTC

v_call: TRBV5-1
d_call: -
j_call: TRBJ1-5
clone_size: -
cdr3_aa: CASSPSDRYQPQHF
cdr3_nt: TGCGCCAGCAGTCCTTCAGACAGATATCAGCCCCAGCATTTT

v_call: TRBV5-4
d_call: -
j_call: TRBJ2-1
clone_size: -
cdr3_aa: CASSLASNYNEQFF
cdr3_nt: TGTGCCAGCAGCTTGGCCAGTAATTACAATGAGCAGTTCTTC